These 26 T cell receptor beta chains were all obtained from the same sample, sequenced in a study of post-analysis software for immune sequencing data. Carried by the TCR beta cDNA libraries were unique molecular identifiers. A single record per CDR3 protein comes from TCRdb applying MiXCR to the PCR reads. The sample has under 200,000 distinct CDR3 sequences, 30% to 45% seen once. This sample comprised blood, obtained after autologous hematopoietic stem cell transplantation. These receptors all stem from a girl under 18 with multiple sclerosis.

This clonotype was seen at least ten times. The chain recombines TRBV7-2 with TRBJ2-5; D gene unclear. Germline CDR1 is SGHTA and CDR2 is FQGNSA. CDR3 length equals 11 residues. V lost 3 bases and J lost 7, with 6 bases in between. The CDR3, as DNA: TGTGCCAGCAGCTTTGACCGGACCCAGTACTTC. This translates into CASSFDRTQYF.

This clonotype was observed a few times. The rearrangement joins TRBV11-3 to TRBJ1-6, with D possibly TRBD1 on 5 matching bases. The CDR3 runs 14 residues. Germline CDR1 SGHNT, CDR2 YENEEA. Trimming left V 3 bases short and J 11 bases short, with 14 bases between. CDR3: CASSFGHLVAPLHF. The CDR3 region has the DNA TGTGCCAGCAGCTTCGGACATCTCGTGGCACCCCTCCACTTT.

This clonotype came up many times. The chain carries TRBV12-3 or TRBV12-4 and TRBJ1-5, with a possible D match to TRBD1 (5 bases). With 3 bases removed from V and 5 bases from J, the gap between germline ends came to 11 bases. CDR3 size: 14 residues. CDR3 in DNA: TGTGCCAGCAGTTTGTGGGGGGTGGATCAGCCCCAGCATTTT. Translating gives CASSLWGVDQPQHF.

In nucleotides, the CDR3 is TGCAGTGCTAGAGACCACGGACGGCAGAGGGTTCACTCTGGGGCCAACGTCCTGACTTTC. Amino acids: CSARDHGRQRVHSGANVLTF. This chain uses TRBV20-1 with TRBJ2-6; D is perhaps TRBD2 (5 bases). The CDR3 has 20 residues. Germline V lookup: CDR1 DFQATT, CDR2 SNEGSKA (reference sequence). The V end was cut by 0 bases, the J end by 0 bases, with 21 bases between.

The rearrangement uses TRBV15 and TRBJ2-6; possible D gene TRBD1, 5 bases. The V gene lost 5 bases and the J gene lost 4 bases, with 15 bases spanning the gap. From germline, CDR1 is LNHNV and CDR2 YYDKDF (reference sequence). The CDR3 covers 16 residues. The CDR3 coding sequence is TGTGCCACCAGCCTTAATAAAGGGGCCGGGGCCAACGTCCTGACTTTC. Protein sequence: CATSLNKGAGANVLTF.

This chain uses TRBV18 with TRBJ1-2; 7 positions agree with TRBD1. The CDR3 runs to 14 residues. Trimming removed 3 bases from V and 4 bases from J; junction bases left unmatched: 5. CDR1 KGHSH and CDR2 LQKENI come from the germline V gene. The CDR3 sequence: CASSPGTESYGYTF. The CDR3, as DNA: TGTGCCAGCTCACCCGGGACAGAGTCCTATGGCTACACCTTC.

V and J are TRBV5-1 and TRBJ2-1; D may match TRBD1 or TRBD2 (5 bases each). The germline gives CDR1 SGHRS, CDR2 YFSETQ. The V end was cut by 0 bases, the J end by 8 bases, with 21 bases between. The CDR3 is made up of 17 amino acids. The CDR3, as DNA: TGCGCCAGCAGCTTGGTAAGGGAGTGGACAACTCCCCATGAGCAGTTCTTC. This sequence encodes CASSLVREWTTPHEQFF.

The gene calls are TRBV27 and TRBJ2-5; D is perhaps TRBD2 (6 bases). The V and J ends lost 7 bases and 4 bases respectively, with 22 bases between them. Germline CDR1 MNHEY, CDR2 SMNVEV (reference sequence). The CDR3 contains 16 residues. The CDR3 DNA sequence: TGTGCCAGCAAGTTATGGGCTAGCGTGACGACAGAGACCCAGTACTTC. This codes for CASKLWASVTTETQYF.

The rearrangement joins TRBV7-9 to TRBJ2-3; D gene uncertain. Germline values: CDR1 SEHNR, CDR2 FQNEAQ (reference sequence). V was cut by 1 base and J by 4 bases, with 9 bases left in between. The CDR3 covers 14 residues. The CDR3 DNA reads TGTGCCAGCAGCTTAGGCCACGGCGCAGATACGCAGTATTTT. Amino acids: CASSLGHGADTQYF.

The gene calls are TRBV24-1 and TRBJ2-5; D is unclear. V was pared by 0 bases and J by 11 bases, with 9 bases between. The CDR3 spans 12 residues. Looked up from germline, CDR1 is KGHDR and CDR2 is SFDVKD. The CDR3 loop reads CATSDLLNEQYF. Here the CDR3 DNA reads TGTGCCACCAGTGATTTGCTTAATGAGCAGTACTTC.

The sample holds a few counts of this clonotype. The rearrangement joins TRBV6-2 or TRBV6-3 to TRBJ2-4; either TRBD1 or TRBD2 may fit D (5 bases each). Looked up from germline, CDR1 is MNHEY and CDR2 is SVGEGT. Trimming stripped 2 bases from V and 4 bases from J, with 12 bases between. CDR3 length equals 15 residues. The CDR3 DNA reads as TGTGCCAGCAGTTACCAGCAAGAGGGGAAAAACATTCAGTACTTC. It yields the protein CASSYQQEGKNIQYF.

The chain uses TRBV2 and TRBJ2-6, with a possible D match to TRBD2 (5 bases). Germline CDR1 and CDR2: SNHLY and FYNNEI. Deletions cut 6 bases from V and 0 bases from J, with 12 bases between. The CDR3 is 16 residues long. The CDR3 bases are TGTGCCAGCAGAAGGGAGTTCGACTCTGGGGCCAACGTCCTGACTTTC. It translates to CASRREFDSGANVLTF.

The V call is TRBV6-5, the J call TRBJ2-5, with no clear D. The J call may be incorrect, as the DNA end agrees better with TRBJ2-7. Germline V gene sequence: CDR1 MNHEY, CDR2 SVGAGI. The CDR3 is 12 residues long. DNA for the CDR3: TGTGCCAGCAAGTTTTTGGGGTACGAGCAGTACTTC. Encoded protein: CASKFLGYEQYF.

This chain links TRBV7-6 with TRBJ2-3; D call uncertain. CDR3 length equals 15 residues. Germline V gene sequence: CDR1 SGHVS, CDR2 FNYEAQ. Deletions cut 1 base from V and 1 base from J, with 9 bases between. Here the CDR3 DNA reads TGTGCCAGCAGCTTAGTCGGCGGTGGCACAGATACGCAGTATTTT. Amino acids: CASSLVGGGTDTQYF.

This clonotype was observed a few times. V gene TRBV27 combines with J gene TRBJ2-1; 9 bases fit TRBD2. CDR1 is MNHEY and CDR2 is SMNVEV in the germline V gene (reference sequence). The CDR3 is 12 amino acids. The V segment lost 3 bases and the J segment 14 bases; nucleotides outside the gene matches: 5. The CDR3 bases are TGTGCCAGCAGTTTCGGGACTAGCAGTGAGTTCTTC. This translates into CASSFGTSSEFF.

The chain joins TRBV20-1 to TRBJ2-1, with TRBD2 identical over 12 bases. Germline V lookup: CDR1 DFQATT, CDR2 SNEGSKA (reference sequence). Trimming cost V 5 bases and J 12 bases; bases outside gene matches: 11. CDR3 length equals 14 residues. The CDR3 is CSARLAGELGGQFF. CDR3 nucleotide sequence: TGCAGTGCTCGACTAGCGGGAGAGTTGGGTGGGCAGTTCTTC.

The chain recombines TRBV4-2 with TRBJ2-5; no definite D call. CDR1 and CDR2 from the germline V gene are LGHNA and YNFKEQ. Trimming shortened V by 1 base and J by 7 bases, and 16 bases separated the two germline ends. This CDR3 is 15 amino acids long. For the CDR3, the DNA is TGTGCCAGCAGCCAAGTTAGAAGGGCGTCAGGGACCCAGTACTTC. Residues: CASSQVRRASGTQYF.

The V call is TRBV27, the J call TRBJ2-3; D is uncertain. The germline V gene has CDR1 MNHEY and CDR2 SMNVEV (reference sequence). The CDR3 runs 18 residues. Trimming pared 1 base from V and 5 bases from J, leaving 22 bases between. CDR3 in amino acids: CASSLFPPRHNFRDTQYF. CDR3 DNA sequence: TGTGCCAGCAGTTTATTTCCACCCAGACACAACTTTCGAGATACGCAGTATTTT.

The table lists this clonotype with a few counts. The gene calls are TRBV6-2 or TRBV6-3 and TRBJ2-7, with TRBD2 identical over 7 bases. With V trimmed by 4 bases and J by 4 bases, 4 bases remained unmatched. The CDR3 runs 13 residues. Germline V gene data show CDR1 as MNHEY and CDR2 as SVGEGT. This chain's CDR3 is CASSWGTTYEQYF. Here the CDR3 DNA reads TGTGCCAGCAGTTGGGGGACTACGTACGAGCAGTACTTC.

This clonotype was seen a handful of times. The chain carries TRBV5-1 and TRBJ2-5; 11 nucleotides line up with TRBD2. The J call is uncertain, as TRBJ2-7 better fits the DNA end. Germline V CDR1 and CDR2: SGHRS, YFSETQ. CDR3 size: 16 residues. CDR3 coding DNA: TGCGCCAGCAGCCAAGTAGCGGGAGGGCCCTCCTACGAGCAGTACTTC. Its protein product is CASSQVAGGPSYEQYF.

The rearrangement uses TRBV10-3 and TRBJ2-1; D gene unclear. CDR3 length: 14 amino acids. V gave up 3 bases and J gave up 8 bases, with 14 bases separating them. Germline V gene sequence: CDR1 ENHRY, CDR2 SYGVKD. The CDR3 DNA follows: TGTGCCATCAGTGATCCCGGGTCCCCCCATGAGCAGTTCTTC. As protein: CAISDPGSPHEQFF.

The chain carries TRBV7-2 and TRBJ2-3, with TRBD2 matching over 9 bases. Looked up from germline, CDR1 is SGHTA and CDR2 is FQGNSA. J was trimmed by 4 bases and V by 5 bases; bases with no gene match: 10. CDR3 length: 16 amino acids. CDR3 in amino acids: CASSQGLAWVADTQYF. CDR3 coding DNA: TGTGCCAGCAGCCAGGGACTAGCTTGGGTCGCAGATACGCAGTATTTT.

This chain joins TRBV20-1 and TRBJ2-1, with D possibly matching TRBD1 (6 bases). V was cut by 3 bases and J by 0 bases, with 12 bases left in between. CDR3 length: 15 amino acids. Germline loops: CDR1 DFQATT, CDR2 SNEGSKA (reference sequence). The CDR3 here is CSARRLQGSYNEQFF. DNA of the CDR3: TGCAGTGCTAGGCGCCTACAGGGCTCCTACAATGAGCAGTTCTTC.

This clonotype was seen only a few times. The rearrangement links TRBV7-9 to TRBJ2-5; D unresolved. CDR3 length: 13 amino acids. Trimming pared 4 bases from V and 2 bases from J, leaving 8 bases between. Germline assignment: CDR1 SEHNR and CDR2 FQNEAQ (reference sequence). The CDR3 protein is CASSSTQQETQYF. The CDR3, as DNA: TGTGCCAGCAGCTCGACACAGCAAGAGACCCAGTACTTC. Full variable domain (rest looked up from reference TRBV7-9 and TRBJ2-5): DTGVSQNPRHKITKRGQNVTFRCDPISEHNRLYWYRQTLGQGPEFLTYFQNEAQLEKSRLLSDRFSAERPKGSFSTLEIQRTEQGDSAMYLCASSSTQQETQYFGPGTRLLVL.

This clonotype appeared a single time. V and J are TRBV12-3 or TRBV12-4 and TRBJ2-7; D call uncertain. The J call may be in error: the DNA end matches TRBJ2-4 better. CDR3 length equals 15 residues. The CDR3 here is CASSSPNTFKNIQYF. DNA of the CDR3: TGTGCCAGCAGTTCCCCGAATACATTCAAAAACATTCAGTACTTC.

The J gene is TRBJ2-1, the V gene TRBV4-1; D is undetermined. CDR1 is MGHRA, CDR2 YSYEKL, per germline. V lost 0 bases to trimming and J lost 7 bases, with 16 bases between them. This CDR3 is 16 amino acids long. The CDR3 DNA sequence: TGCGCCAGCAGCCAAGAAGAGGTCCTATTAGAGAATGAGCAGTTCTTC. Translated, it gives CASSQEEVLLENEQFF.